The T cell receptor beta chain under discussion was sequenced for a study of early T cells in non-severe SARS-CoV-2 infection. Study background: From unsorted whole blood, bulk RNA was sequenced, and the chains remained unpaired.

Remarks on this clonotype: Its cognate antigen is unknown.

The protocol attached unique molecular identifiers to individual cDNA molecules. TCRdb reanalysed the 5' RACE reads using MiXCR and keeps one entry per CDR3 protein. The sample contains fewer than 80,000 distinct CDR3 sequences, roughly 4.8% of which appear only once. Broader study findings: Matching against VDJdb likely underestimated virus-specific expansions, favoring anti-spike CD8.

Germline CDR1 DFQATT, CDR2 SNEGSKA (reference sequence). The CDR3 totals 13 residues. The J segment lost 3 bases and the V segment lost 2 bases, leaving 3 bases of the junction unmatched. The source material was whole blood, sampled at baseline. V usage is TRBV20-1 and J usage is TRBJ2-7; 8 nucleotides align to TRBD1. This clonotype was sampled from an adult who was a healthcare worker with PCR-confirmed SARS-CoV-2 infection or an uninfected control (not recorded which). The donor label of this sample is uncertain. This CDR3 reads CSARKDRDYEQYF. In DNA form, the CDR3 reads TGCAGTGCTAGAAAGGACAGGGACTACGAGCAGTACTTC.